This T cell receptor (beta chain) emerged from a study of T cell responses to AZD1222 COVID-19 vaccine. Clones were read by immunoSEQ multiplex PCR, and TCRdb kept only the in-frame ones, dropping some. The sample contains approximately 140,000 clones, over 80% of which appear only once. Trimming took 3 bases from V and 12 from J, leaving 11 bases between them. This CDR3 spans 11 amino acids. The sample was peripheral blood, taken on day 0 of MenACWY control vaccination. V is TRBV12-3 or TRBV12-4 and J is TRBJ1-1; perhaps TRBD1 as D (5 bases). The source of this sequence is an adult in good health. CDR3 amino acids: CASSFGHSPFF. For the CDR3, the DNA is TGTGCCAGCAGTTTCGGACATAGCCCTTTCTTT.